This T cell receptor beta chain originates from a study of OX40 agonist ivuxolimab in advanced cancers. With respect to the entire study: Ivuxolimab was a fully human IgG2 agonistic monoclonal antibody targeting the costimulatory receptor OX40 (CD134). In the dose-escalation cohort, approximately 82% of patients were male, and the mean age was approximately 60 years, with a range of about 20 to 79. The monotherapy dose-escalation portion (N ≈ 50 patients) of the phase I ivuxolimab trial is reported in the paper. Among the 50 to 55 dose-escalation patients, some 20 had hepatocellular carcinoma, some 15 melanoma, 9 renal cell carcinoma and 9 head and neck cancer. Intravenous ivuxolimab was administered to patients every 2 weeks at six dose levels: 0.01, 0.1, 0.3, 1.5, 3 and 10 mg/kg. Peripheral TCRbeta sequencing aimed to test whether ivuxolimab altered TCR sequence diversity and caused clonal T-cell expansion. Patients were allowed to have had prior anti-PD-1, anti-PD-L1 or anti-CTLA-4 therapy, and roughly 40% of the dose-escalation patients had been treated with checkpoint inhibitors. Partial responses occurred in three dose-escalation patients: two with cutaneous melanoma and one with hepatocellular carcinoma.

Patients with a history of autoimmune disease or receiving systemic immunosuppression were excluded from the trial. Peripheral blood for TCR sequencing was collected from all dose cohorts at baseline, on cycle 4 day 1, and on cycle 7 day 1. Samples came from an open-label, multicenter, first-in-human phase I dose-escalation trial of ivuxolimab. Adults with locally advanced or metastatic melanoma, renal cell carcinoma, hepatocellular carcinoma or head and neck squamous cell carcinoma were enrolled in the trial. Before TCR sequencing, CD4+ T cells and CD8+ T cells were sorted from peripheral blood as separate populations. For this clone: Its antigen is not yet known. Base quality data are lacking; no much larger clone is found one base away.

Results the study describes overall, beyond this receptor: After ivuxolimab, expanded clones were on average more numerous among CD8+ T cells than among CD4+ T cells. Low levels of normalized T-cell clonal expansion were also shown by some nonresponding patients. At doses of 0.1 to 3.0 mg/kg, clonal expansion of both CD4+ and CD8+ blood T cells was observed from baseline to week 6. In the 0.1-3.0 mg/kg groups, partial responders were among the patients with the lowest normalized peripheral clonal expansion, particularly in CD8+ T cells. Antigen specificity was not determined for the clonally expanded peripheral T cells.

Taken from the germline V gene, the CDR1 and CDR2 loops are SGHVS and FQNEAQ. V is trimmed back by 5 bases and J by 4 bases, and the junction contains 8 bases that no gene match accounts for. The CDR3 sequence holds 16 residues, the cysteine and phenylalanine included. Only CDR3 DNA is held: 48 bases, read in frame from base 1. Genomic DNA was isolated from the sorted cells so that the TCRbeta CDR3 region could be sequenced. TCRbeta CDR3 regions were sequenced using the immunoSEQ Assay. The source is immuneACCESS, and TCRdb retained only in-frame sequences with V and J called. Part of the clones is not carried over; for the studies checked, unresolved V genes explain less than half of this, and the remainder is unexplained. This sample is represented by about 93,000 clones; 94% of them were singletons. The ten largest account for about 2.4% of the sample.

This TCR came from an adult with an advanced solid tumor such as melanoma, head and neck, liver or kidney cancer. The chain uses TRBV7-8 and TRBJ2-7; 13 bases in the junction line up with TRBD2. The sample here was CD4+ or CD8+ T cells sorted from blood, taken in a trial of the OX40 agonist ivuxolimab. This receptor has the CDR3 CASSPRTSGSPYEQYF. The base sequence is TGTGCCAGCAGCCCCAGGACTAGCGGGAGCCCTTACGAGCAGTACTTC.